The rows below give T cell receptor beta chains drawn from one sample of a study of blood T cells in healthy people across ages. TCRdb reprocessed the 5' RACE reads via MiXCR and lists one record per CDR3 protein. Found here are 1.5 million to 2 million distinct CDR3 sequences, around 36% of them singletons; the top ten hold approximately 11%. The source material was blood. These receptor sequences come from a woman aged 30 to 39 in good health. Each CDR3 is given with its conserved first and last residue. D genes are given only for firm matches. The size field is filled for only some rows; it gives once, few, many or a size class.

DNA: TGTGCCATCAGTGAGGACGGCAGGGGGGATGAAAAACTGTTTTTT
CDR3: CAISEDGRGDEKLFF
size: few
D: TRBD1
J: TRBJ1-4
V: TRBV10-3

DNA: TGTGCCAGCAGTTACGCCGGACTAGCGGGGGGGCAAGAGACCCAGTACTTC
CDR3: CASSYAGLAGGQETQYF
size: .
D: TRBD2
J: TRBJ2-5
V: TRBV6-2/TRBV6-3

DNA: TGTGCGAGCATACAGCTGAACACTGAAGCTTTCTTT
CDR3: CASIQLNTEAFF
size: .
D: .
J: TRBJ1-1
V: TRBV7-9

DNA: TGTGCCAGCAGTGGGGGGGCAGGGCCAGGGGAAAAACTGTTTTTT
CDR3: CASSGGAGPGEKLFF
size: few
D: .
J: TRBJ1-4
V: TRBV27

DNA: TGTGCCAGCAGCTTGGGTCCAGGGATCACTGAAGCTTTCTTT
CDR3: CASSLGPGITEAFF
size: few
D: .
J: TRBJ1-1
V: TRBV7-2

DNA: TGTGCCAGCAGTTACTTCGGGGGTACGAATTCACCCCTCCACTTT
CDR3: CASSYFGGTNSPLHF
size: .
D: .
J: TRBJ1-6
V: TRBV6-6

DNA: TGCGCCAGCAGCAGCCAATCAGGGAATCAAGACATTCAGTACTTC
CDR3: CASSSQSGNQDIQYF
size: many
D: .
J: TRBJ2-4
V: TRBV5-1

DNA: TGTGCCATCAGTGACCTTCAGGGTTTCTACGAGCAGTACTTC
CDR3: CAISDLQGFYEQYF
size: .
D: .
J: TRBJ2-7
V: TRBV10-3

DNA: TGTGCCAGCAGTACCAGACAGGGGCCAGTGGTCATGAACACTGAAGCTTTCTTT
CDR3: CASSTRQGPVVMNTEAFF
size: .
D: TRBD1
J: TRBJ1-1
V: TRBV27

DNA: TGTGCCAGCAGCACATACATTACCCGACTAGCGGGAAAAAGCAATGAGCAGTTCTTC
CDR3: CASSTYITRLAGKSNEQFF
size: .
D: TRBD2
J: TRBJ2-1
V: TRBV7-6

DNA: TGCGCCAGCAATGCAGGGGGCACTACCGGGGAGCTGTTTTTT
CDR3: CASNAGGTTGELFF
size: few
D: TRBD1
J: TRBJ2-2
V: TRBV4-1

DNA: TGCGCCAGCAGCTCGGACAGGGGGCAGAAGGAGACCCAGTACTTC
CDR3: CASSSDRGQKETQYF
size: .
D: TRBD1
J: TRBJ2-5
V: TRBV5-1

DNA: TGTGCCAGCAGCTCGGGGGAAAATAATCAGCCCCAGCATTTT
CDR3: CASSSGENNQPQHF
size: .
D: .
J: TRBJ1-5
V: TRBV7-4

DNA: TGTGCCAGCAGTGACCCCCGACAGGTTATCTACGAGCAGTACTTC
CDR3: CASSDPRQVIYEQYF
size: .
D: .
J: TRBJ2-7
V: TRBV6-1

DNA: TGTGCCAGCCCCCCCGGGACTCTGCAAGAGACCCAGTACTTC
CDR3: CASPPGTLQETQYF
size: .
D: .
J: TRBJ2-5
V: TRBV2

DNA: TGTGCCAGCAGCCTAGGAGGGGACACCACCTGGGGCAATGAGCAGTTCTTC
CDR3: CASSLGGDTTWGNEQFF
size: many
D: .
J: TRBJ2-1
V: TRBV13

DNA: TGTGCCAGCAGTGAAGTGGCGCAGGTTCGATACAGGATCTCTGGGGCCAACGTCCTGACTTTC
CDR3: CASSEVAQVRYRISGANVLTF
size: few
D: .
J: TRBJ2-6
V: TRBV6-1